This TCR beta chain appears in the sequencing data of a study of T cell responses to AZD1222 COVID-19 vaccine. Germline assignment: CDR1 SGHNT and CDR2 YENEEA. The CDR3 runs to 15 residues. The ends were cut back, 0 bases at V and 0 bases at J, with 6 bases in the middle. Assay used: immunoSEQ multiplex PCR; TCRdb lists only in-frame clones, some missing. This table holds about 110,000 clones, around 90% found once. This chain uses TRBV11-3 with TRBJ2-1; D gene uncertain. The sample here was peripheral blood, taken on day 0 of AZD1222 vaccination. The clonotype was recovered from an adult in good health. Here the CDR3 reads CASSLEQSSYNEQFF. The CDR3 DNA reads TGTGCCAGCAGCTTAGAACAGAGCTCCTACAATGAGCAGTTCTTC.